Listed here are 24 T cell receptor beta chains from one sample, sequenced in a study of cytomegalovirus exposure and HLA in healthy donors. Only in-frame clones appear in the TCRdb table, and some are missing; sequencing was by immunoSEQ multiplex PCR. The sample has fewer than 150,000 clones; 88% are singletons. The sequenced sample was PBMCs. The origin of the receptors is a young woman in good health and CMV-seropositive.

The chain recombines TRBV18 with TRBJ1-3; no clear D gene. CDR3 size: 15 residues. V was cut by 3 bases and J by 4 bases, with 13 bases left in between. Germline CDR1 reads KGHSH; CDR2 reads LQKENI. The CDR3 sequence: CASSPRTPNGNTIYF. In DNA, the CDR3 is TGTGCCAGCTCACCGAGGACTCCCAACGGAAACACCATATATTTT.

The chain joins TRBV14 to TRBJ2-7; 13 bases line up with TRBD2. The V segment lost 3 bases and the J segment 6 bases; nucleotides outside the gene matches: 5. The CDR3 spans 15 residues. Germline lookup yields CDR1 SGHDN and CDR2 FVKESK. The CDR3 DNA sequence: TGTGCCAGCAGCCACTGGACTAGCGGGAGCTCCGAGCAGTACTTC. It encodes CASSHWTSGSSEQYF.

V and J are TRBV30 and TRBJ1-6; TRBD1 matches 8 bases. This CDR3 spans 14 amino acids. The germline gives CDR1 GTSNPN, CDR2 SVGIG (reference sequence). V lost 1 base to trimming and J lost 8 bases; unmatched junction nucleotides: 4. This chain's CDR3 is CAWSADRGYSPLHF. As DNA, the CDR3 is TGTGCCTGGAGTGCCGACAGGGGTTATTCACCCCTCCACTTT.

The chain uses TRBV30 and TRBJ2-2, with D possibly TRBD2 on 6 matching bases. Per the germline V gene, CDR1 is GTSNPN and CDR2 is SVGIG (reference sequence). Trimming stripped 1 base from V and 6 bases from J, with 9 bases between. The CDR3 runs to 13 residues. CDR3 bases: TGTGCCTGGAGTGGGGCGGGGCCCGGGGAGCTGTTTTTT. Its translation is CAWSGAGPGELFF. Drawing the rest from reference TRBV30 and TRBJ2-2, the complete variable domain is SQTIHQWPATLVQPVGSPLSLECTVEGTSNPNLYWYRQAAGRGLQLLFYSVGIGQISSEVPQNLSASRPQDRQFILSSKKLLLSDSGFYLCAWSGAGPGELFFGEGSRLTVL.

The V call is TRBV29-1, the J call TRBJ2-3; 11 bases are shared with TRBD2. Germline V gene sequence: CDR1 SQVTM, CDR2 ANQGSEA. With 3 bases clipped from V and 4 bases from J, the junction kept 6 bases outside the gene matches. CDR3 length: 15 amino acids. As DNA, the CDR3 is TGCAGCGTTGATGGGGCTAGCGGGGGGCCAGATACGCAGTATTTT. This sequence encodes CSVDGASGGPDTQYF.

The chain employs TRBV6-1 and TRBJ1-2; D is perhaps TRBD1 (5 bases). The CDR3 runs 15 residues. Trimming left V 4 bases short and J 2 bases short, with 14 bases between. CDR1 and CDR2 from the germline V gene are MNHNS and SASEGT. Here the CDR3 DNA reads TGTGCCAGCAGTGTTGGTGGGGCAGGGAACTATGGCTACACCTTC. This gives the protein CASSVGGAGNYGYTF.

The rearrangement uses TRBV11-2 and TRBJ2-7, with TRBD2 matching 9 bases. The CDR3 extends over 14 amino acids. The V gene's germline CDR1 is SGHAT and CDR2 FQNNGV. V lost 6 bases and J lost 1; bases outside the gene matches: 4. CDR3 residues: CASRRTSGSYEQYF. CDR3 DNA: TGTGCCAGCAGGCGTACTAGCGGGTCCTACGAGCAGTACTTC. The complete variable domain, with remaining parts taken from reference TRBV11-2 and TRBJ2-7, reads EAGVAQSPRYKIIEKRQSVAFWCNPISGHATLYWYQQILGQGPKLLIQFQNNGVVDDSQLPKDRFSAERLKGVDSTLKIQPAKLEDSAVYLCASRRTSGSYEQYFGPGTRLTVT.

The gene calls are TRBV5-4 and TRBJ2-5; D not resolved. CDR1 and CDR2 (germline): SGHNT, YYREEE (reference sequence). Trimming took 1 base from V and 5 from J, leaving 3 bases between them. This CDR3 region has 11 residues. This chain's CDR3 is CASSLYETQYF. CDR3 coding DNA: TGTGCCAGCAGCTTGTATGAGACCCAGTACTTC.

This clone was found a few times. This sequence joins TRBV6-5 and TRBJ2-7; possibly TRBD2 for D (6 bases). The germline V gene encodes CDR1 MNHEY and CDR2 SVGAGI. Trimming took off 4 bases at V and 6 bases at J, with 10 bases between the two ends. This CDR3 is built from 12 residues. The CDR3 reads CASSSPGGEQYF. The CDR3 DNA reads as TGTGCCAGCAGTTCCCCCGGGGGCGAGCAGTACTTC.

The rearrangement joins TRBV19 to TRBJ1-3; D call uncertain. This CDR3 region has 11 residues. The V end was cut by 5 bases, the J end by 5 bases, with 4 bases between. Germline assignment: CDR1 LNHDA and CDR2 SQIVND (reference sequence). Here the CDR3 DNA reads TGTGCCAGTAGTGAGAGAAACACCATATATTTT. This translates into CASSERNTIYF.

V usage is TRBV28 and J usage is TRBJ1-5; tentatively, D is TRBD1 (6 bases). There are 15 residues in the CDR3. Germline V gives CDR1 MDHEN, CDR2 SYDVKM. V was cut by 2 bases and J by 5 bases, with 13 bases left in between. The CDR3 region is CASSLMGAVHQPQHF. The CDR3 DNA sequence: TGTGCCAGCAGTTTAATGGGGGCGGTGCATCAGCCCCAGCATTTT.

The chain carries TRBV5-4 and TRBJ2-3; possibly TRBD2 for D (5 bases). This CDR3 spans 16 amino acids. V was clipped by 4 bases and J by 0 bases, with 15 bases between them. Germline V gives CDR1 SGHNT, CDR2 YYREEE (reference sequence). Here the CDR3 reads CASSRDPGGSTDTQYF. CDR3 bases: TGTGCCAGCAGCCGCGACCCGGGCGGGAGCACAGATACGCAGTATTTT. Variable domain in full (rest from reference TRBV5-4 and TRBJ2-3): ETGVTQSPTHLIKTRGQQVTLRCSSQSGHNTVSWYQQALGQGPQFIFQYYREEENGRGNFPPRFSGLQFPNYSSELNVNALELDDSALYLCASSRDPGGSTDTQYFGPGTRLTVL.

The CDR3 coding sequence is TGTGCCAGCAGTTTATGGACAGAAGATAACTATGGCTACACCTTC. Its translation is CASSLWTEDNYGYTF. The gene calls are TRBV28 and TRBJ1-2, with a possible D match to TRBD1 (5 bases). From germline, CDR1 is MDHEN and CDR2 SYDVKM. The CDR3 spans 15 residues. The germline V and J ends were trimmed by 0 bases and 1 base, with 9 bases remaining between them.

CDR3 sequence (DNA): TGTGCCAGCAGTGAAGCGCCATGGAGTGAGGGCAATCAGCCCCAGCATTTT. Its translation: CASSEAPWSEGNQPQHF. The V and J genes are TRBV6-1 and TRBJ1-5, with D unresolved. The germline V gene has CDR1 MNHNS and CDR2 SASEGT. V was trimmed by 0 bases and J by 2 bases, leaving 14 bases between them. This CDR3 region has 17 residues.

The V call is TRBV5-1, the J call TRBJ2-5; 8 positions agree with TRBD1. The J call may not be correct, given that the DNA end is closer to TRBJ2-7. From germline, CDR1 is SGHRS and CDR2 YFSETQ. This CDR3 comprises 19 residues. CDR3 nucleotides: TGCGCCAGCAGCTTGGAGGCCAGGGGGCTGTTTCGTGGCTCCTACGAGCAGTACTTC. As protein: CASSLEARGLFRGSYEQYF.

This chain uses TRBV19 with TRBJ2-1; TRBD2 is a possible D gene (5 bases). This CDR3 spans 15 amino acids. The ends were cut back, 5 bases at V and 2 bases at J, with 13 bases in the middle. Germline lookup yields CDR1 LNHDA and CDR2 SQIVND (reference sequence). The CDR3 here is CASSQSVGTYNEQFF. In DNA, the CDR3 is TGTGCCAGTAGTCAGTCCGTCGGGACCTACAATGAGCAGTTCTTC.

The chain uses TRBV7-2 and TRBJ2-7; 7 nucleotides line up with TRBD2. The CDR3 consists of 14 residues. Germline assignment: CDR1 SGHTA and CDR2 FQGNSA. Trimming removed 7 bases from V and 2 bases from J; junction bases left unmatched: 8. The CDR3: CASTRDYSAYEQYF. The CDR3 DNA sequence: TGTGCCAGCACCCGGGACTATTCGGCCTACGAGCAGTACTTC. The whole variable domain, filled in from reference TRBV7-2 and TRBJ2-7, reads GAGVSQSPSNKVTEKGKDVELRCDPISGHTALYWYRQSLGQGLEFLIYFQGNSAPDKSGLPSDRFSAERTGGSVSTLTIQRTQQEDSAVYLCASTRDYSAYEQYFGPGTRLTVT.

DNA of the CDR3: TGTGCCATCAGATCTGGGACTAGCGGAGGTGGAGATACGCAGTATTTT. Its protein is CAIRSGTSGGGDTQYF. The V gene is TRBV10-3, the J gene TRBJ2-3, with 11 bases lining up with TRBD2. The CDR3 is made up of 16 amino acids. J gave up 5 bases and V 6 bases, and 10 bases lay outside the gene matches. The germline gives CDR1 ENHRY, CDR2 SYGVKD.

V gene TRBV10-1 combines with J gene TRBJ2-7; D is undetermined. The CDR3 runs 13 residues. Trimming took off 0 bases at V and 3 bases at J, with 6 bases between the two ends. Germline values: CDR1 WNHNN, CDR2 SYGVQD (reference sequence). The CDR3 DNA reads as TGCGCCAGCAGTGAGTCGTGGCTCTACGAGCAGTACTTC. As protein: CASSESWLYEQYF.

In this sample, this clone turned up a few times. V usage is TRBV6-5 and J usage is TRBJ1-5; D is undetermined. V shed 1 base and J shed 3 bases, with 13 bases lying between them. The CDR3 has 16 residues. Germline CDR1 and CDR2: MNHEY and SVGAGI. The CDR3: CASSYWAGSPNQPQHF. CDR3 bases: TGTGCCAGCAGTTACTGGGCCGGGAGCCCCAATCAGCCCCAGCATTTT.

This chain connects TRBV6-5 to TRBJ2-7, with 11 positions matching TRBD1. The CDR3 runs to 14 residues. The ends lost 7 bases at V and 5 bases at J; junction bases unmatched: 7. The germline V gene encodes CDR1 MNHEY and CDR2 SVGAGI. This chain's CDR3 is CASTPGTGGNEQYF. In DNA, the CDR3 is TGTGCCAGCACCCCCGGGACAGGGGGAAACGAGCAGTACTTC.

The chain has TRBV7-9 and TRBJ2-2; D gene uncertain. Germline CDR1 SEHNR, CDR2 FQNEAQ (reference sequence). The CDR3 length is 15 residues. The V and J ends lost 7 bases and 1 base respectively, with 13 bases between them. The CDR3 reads CASMGQSMNTGELFF. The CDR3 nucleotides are TGTGCCAGCATGGGCCAGTCTATGAACACCGGGGAGCTGTTTTTT. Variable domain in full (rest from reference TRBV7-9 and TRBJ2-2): DTGVSQNPRHKITKRGQNVTFRCDPISEHNRLYWYRQTLGQGPEFLTYFQNEAQLEKSRLLSDRFSAERPKGSFSTLEIQRTEQGDSAMYLCASMGQSMNTGELFFGEGSRLTVL.

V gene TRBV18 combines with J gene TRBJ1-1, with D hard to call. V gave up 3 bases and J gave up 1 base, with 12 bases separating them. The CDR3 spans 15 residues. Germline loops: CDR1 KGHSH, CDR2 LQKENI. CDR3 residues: CASSPFAVKNTEAFF. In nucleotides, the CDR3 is TGTGCCAGCTCACCCTTTGCAGTTAAGAACACTGAAGCTTTCTTT.

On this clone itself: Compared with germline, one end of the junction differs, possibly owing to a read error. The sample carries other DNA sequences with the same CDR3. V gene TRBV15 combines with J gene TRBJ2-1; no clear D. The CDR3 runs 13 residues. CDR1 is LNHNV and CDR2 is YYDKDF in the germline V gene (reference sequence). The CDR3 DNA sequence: TGTGCCACCAGCCGAGACCGTTACAATGAGCAGTTCTTC. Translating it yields CATSRDRYNEQFF.